The 10 T cell receptor beta chains below were found in one sample sequenced in a study of cytomegalovirus exposure and HLA in healthy donors. Only in-frame clones appear in the TCRdb table, and some are missing; sequencing was by immunoSEQ multiplex PCR. The top ten hold about 0.94% of the sample, which has approximately 160,000 clones, approximately 96% seen once. Sample: PBMCs. The source of these receptors is a woman under 30 in good health and CMV-seronegative.

The chain links TRBV11-2 to TRBJ1-5; 7 nucleotides match TRBD1. CDR1 SGHAT and CDR2 FQNNGV come from the germline V gene. This CDR3 is 15 amino acids long. Trimming removed 0 bases from V and 4 bases from J; junction bases left unmatched: 3. CDR3 coding DNA: TGTGCCAGCAGCTTAGATCTACAGGGGAATCAGCCCCAGCATTTT. Its translation is CASSLDLQGNQPQHF.

The genes are TRBV2 and TRBJ2-2; D is perhaps TRBD2 (6 bases). Trimming took 8 bases from V and 5 from J, leaving 18 bases between them. This CDR3 is 15 amino acids long. Germline assignment: CDR1 SNHLY and CDR2 FYNNEI. CDR3 coding DNA: TGTGCCAGCCTATTTGTGGGGGGAGCTACCGGGGAGCTGTTTTTT. Amino acids: CASLFVGGATGELFF.

The rearrangement joins TRBV7-9 to TRBJ1-2; 9 positions match TRBD1. The J segment lost 2 bases and the V segment lost 0 bases, leaving 1 base of the junction unmatched. Germline CDR1 SEHNR, CDR2 FQNEAQ (reference sequence). This CDR3 is built from 15 residues. CDR3 sequence: CASSLAGQGNYGYTF. The CDR3 bases are TGTGCCAGCAGCTTAGCCGGACAGGGGAACTATGGCTACACCTTC.

The J gene is TRBJ1-5, the V gene TRBV6-5; D unclear. The CDR3 totals 13 residues. Looked up from germline, CDR1 is MNHEY and CDR2 is SVGAGI. V was cut by 7 bases and J by 4 bases, with 11 bases left in between. The DNA of the CDR3 is TGTGCCAGCATGCAGGCGGGAAATCAGCCCCAGCATTTT. Its translation: CASMQAGNQPQHF.

The chain recombines TRBV4-1 with TRBJ1-1, with 7 bases fitting TRBD1. J lost 3 bases, V lost 0 bases, and 13 bases had no gene match. CDR3 length equals 18 residues. CDR1 is MGHRA and CDR2 is YSYEKL in the germline V gene. Written as DNA, the CDR3 is TGCGCCAGCAGCCAAGATTTCCCAGGGGGACCGGGGGACACTGAAGCTTTCTTT. Amino acid sequence: CASSQDFPGGPGDTEAFF.

The rearrangement joins TRBV5-1 to TRBJ2-7; D remains ambiguous. Trimming took 2 bases from V and 3 from J, leaving 21 bases between them. The germline V gene has CDR1 SGHRS and CDR2 YFSETQ. The CDR3 totals 17 residues. The CDR3 DNA sequence: TGCGCCAGCAGCTTCAGTTCTTGGCAGACAAAATTCTACGAGCAGTACTTC. It yields the protein CASSFSSWQTKFYEQYF.

The genes are TRBV4-3 and TRBJ1-6; 8 bases match TRBD1. The V and J ends lost 4 bases and 10 bases, in that order; junction bases with no gene match: 3. The CDR3 has 13 residues. From germline, CDR1 is LGHNA and CDR2 YSLEER. The CDR3 nucleotides are TGCGCCAGCAGCCTCGGACAGGGCTCACCCCTCCACTTT. Translation gives CASSLGQGSPLHF.

The V call is TRBV7-8, the J call TRBJ2-1, with 11 bases fitting TRBD2. This CDR3 region has 16 residues. V shed 5 bases, J shed 4 bases, and the junction held 7 bases outside the gene matches. Looked up from germline, CDR1 is SGHVS and CDR2 is FQNEAQ. DNA for the CDR3: TGTGCCAGCAGCACTCCTAGCGGGGGGAATTACAATGAGCAGTTCTTC. Its translation is CASSTPSGGNYNEQFF.

The count of this clone is one. This sequence joins TRBV15 and TRBJ2-2; tentative D call: TRBD1 (5 bases). V was shortened by 0 bases and J by 6 bases, with 8 bases between the two germline ends. Germline V gene data show CDR1 as LNHNV and CDR2 as YYDKDF (reference sequence). The CDR3 is 14 amino acids. CDR3 residues: CATSRDMGPGELFF. As DNA, the CDR3 is TGTGCCACCAGCAGAGATATGGGGCCCGGGGAGCTGTTTTTT.

The chain uses TRBV18 and TRBJ1-2; TRBD1 aligns across 9 bases. The CDR3 runs 13 residues. V shed 5 bases and J 5 bases; nucleotides not matched to a gene: 3. Germline CDR1 and CDR2: KGHSH and LQKENI. CDR3 loop: CASSAGTGYGYTF. The CDR3 DNA sequence: TGTGCCAGCTCAGCCGGGACAGGGTATGGCTACACCTTC.